This T cell receptor (beta chain) was obtained from a study of T cells in Graves' hyperthyroidism and ophthalmopathy. RNA transcripts yielded amplified TCR beta CDR3 regions. Researchers ran a first-round RT-PCR on the TCR CDR3 using the HTBI primer set. One entry per CDR3 protein, called by TCRdb with MiXCR from the multiplex PCR reads. This sample yields around 600,000 distinct CDR3 sequences, of which 13% to 15% are seen a single time; approximately 13% belongs to the top ten. This clonotype appeared many times. This sequence originates from a woman aged 45-59 years with Graves' ophthalmopathy. The specimen sequenced was blood.

The CDR3 DNA follows: TGTGCCAGCAGTCCCGGGACACTTTCCTACAATGAGCAGTTCTTC. Encoded protein: CASSPGTLSYNEQFF. V gene TRBV28 combines with J gene TRBJ2-1; D is perhaps TRBD1 (6 bases). The V end was cut by 5 bases, the J end by 1 base, with 12 bases between. CDR1 MDHEN and CDR2 SYDVKM come from the germline V gene. The CDR3 loop spans 15 amino acids.